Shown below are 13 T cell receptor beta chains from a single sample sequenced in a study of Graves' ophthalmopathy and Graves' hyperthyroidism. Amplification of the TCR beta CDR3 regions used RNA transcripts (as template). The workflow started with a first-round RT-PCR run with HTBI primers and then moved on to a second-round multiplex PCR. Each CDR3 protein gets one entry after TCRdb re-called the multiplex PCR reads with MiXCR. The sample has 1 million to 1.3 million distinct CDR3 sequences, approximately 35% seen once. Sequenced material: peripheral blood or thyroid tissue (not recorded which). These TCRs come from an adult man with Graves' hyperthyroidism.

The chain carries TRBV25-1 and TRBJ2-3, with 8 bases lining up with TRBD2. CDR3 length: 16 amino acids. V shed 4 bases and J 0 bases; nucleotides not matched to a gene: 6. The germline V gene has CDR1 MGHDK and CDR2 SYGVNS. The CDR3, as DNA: TGTGCCAGCAGTGCAGGGTCGGGGGGGAGCACAGATACGCAGTATTTT. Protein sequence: CASSAGSGGSTDTQYF.

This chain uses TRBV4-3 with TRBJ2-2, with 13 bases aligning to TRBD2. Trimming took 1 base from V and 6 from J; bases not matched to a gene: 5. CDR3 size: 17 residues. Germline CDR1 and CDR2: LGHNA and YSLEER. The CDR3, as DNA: TGCGCCAGCAGCCAAGCGACTAGCGGGAGGTCCTCCGGGGAGCTGTTTTTT. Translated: CASSQATSGRSSGELFF.

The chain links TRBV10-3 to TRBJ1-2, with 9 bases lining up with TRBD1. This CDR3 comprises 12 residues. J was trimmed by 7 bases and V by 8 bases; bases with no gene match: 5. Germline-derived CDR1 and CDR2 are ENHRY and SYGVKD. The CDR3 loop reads CAIGQGSSGYTF. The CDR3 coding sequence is TGTGCCATCGGACAGGGGAGCTCTGGCTACACCTTC.

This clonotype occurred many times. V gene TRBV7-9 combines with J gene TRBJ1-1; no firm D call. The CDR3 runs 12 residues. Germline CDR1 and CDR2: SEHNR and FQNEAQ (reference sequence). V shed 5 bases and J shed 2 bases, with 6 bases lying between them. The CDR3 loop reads CASSPTNTEAFF. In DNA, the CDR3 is TGTGCCAGCAGCCCAACAAACACTGAAGCTTTCTTT.

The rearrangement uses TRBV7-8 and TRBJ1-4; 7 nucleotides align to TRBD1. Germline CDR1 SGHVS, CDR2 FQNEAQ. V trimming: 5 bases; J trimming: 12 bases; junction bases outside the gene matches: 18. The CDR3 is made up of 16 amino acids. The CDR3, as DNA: TGTGCCAGCAGCCCTAGGCGGGACAGAGTGAACGAGGAACTGTTTTTT. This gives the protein CASSPRRDRVNEELFF.

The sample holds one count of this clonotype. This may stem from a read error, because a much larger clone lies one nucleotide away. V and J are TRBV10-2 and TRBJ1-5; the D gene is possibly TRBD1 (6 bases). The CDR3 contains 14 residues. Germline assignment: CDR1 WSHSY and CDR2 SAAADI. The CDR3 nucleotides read TGTGCCAGCAGCCAAGGGGGGAGGAATCAGCCCCAGCATTTT. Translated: CASSQGGRNQPQHF.

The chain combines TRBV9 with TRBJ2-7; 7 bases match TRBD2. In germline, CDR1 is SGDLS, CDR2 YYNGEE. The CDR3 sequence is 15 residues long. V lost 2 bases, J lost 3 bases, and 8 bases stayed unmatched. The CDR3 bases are TGTGCCAGCAGCGTGTCAGCGGGATCCTTCTACGAGCAGTACTTC. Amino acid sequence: CASSVSAGSFYEQYF.

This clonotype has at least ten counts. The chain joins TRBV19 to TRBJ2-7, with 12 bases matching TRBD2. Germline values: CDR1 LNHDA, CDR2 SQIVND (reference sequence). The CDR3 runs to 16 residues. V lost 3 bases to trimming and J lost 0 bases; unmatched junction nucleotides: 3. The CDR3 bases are TGTGCCAGTAGTATGGCACTAGCGGGAGGCTCCTACGAGCAGTACTTC. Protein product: CASSMALAGGSYEQYF.

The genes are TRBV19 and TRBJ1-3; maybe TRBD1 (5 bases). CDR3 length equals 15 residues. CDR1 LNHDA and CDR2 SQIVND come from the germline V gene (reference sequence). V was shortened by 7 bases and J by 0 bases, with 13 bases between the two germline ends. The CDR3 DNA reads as TGTGCCAGTAAAGTAGTCGACAGCTCTGGAAACACCATATATTTT. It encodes CASKVVDSSGNTIYF.

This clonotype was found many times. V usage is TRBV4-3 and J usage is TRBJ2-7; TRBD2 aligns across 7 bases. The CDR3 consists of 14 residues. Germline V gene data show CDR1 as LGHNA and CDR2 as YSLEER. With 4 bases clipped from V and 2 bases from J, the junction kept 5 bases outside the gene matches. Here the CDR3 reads CASSPAGLAYEQYF. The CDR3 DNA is TGCGCCAGCAGCCCAGCAGGACTAGCCTACGAGCAGTACTTC.

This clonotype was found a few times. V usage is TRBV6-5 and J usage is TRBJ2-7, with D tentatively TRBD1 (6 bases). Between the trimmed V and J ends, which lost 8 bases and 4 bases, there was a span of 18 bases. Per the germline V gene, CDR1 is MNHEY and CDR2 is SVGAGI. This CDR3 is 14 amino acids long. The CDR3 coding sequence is TGTGCCAGCCACGACCCCGACAGGACTTACGAGCAGTACTTC. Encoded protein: CASHDPDRTYEQYF.

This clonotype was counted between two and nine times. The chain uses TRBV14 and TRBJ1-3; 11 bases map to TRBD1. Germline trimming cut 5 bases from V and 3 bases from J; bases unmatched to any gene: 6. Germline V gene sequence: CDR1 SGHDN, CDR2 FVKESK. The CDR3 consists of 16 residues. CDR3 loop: CASSTRDRGFGNTIYF. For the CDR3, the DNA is TGTGCCAGCAGCACGCGGGACAGGGGGTTTGGAAACACCATATATTTT.

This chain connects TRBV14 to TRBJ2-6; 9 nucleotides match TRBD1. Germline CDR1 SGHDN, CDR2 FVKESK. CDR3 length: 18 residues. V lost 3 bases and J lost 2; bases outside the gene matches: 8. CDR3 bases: TGTGCCAGCAGCCAGGGATGGACAGGGGAGGCTGGGGCCAACGTCCTGACTTTC. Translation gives CASSQGWTGEAGANVLTF.